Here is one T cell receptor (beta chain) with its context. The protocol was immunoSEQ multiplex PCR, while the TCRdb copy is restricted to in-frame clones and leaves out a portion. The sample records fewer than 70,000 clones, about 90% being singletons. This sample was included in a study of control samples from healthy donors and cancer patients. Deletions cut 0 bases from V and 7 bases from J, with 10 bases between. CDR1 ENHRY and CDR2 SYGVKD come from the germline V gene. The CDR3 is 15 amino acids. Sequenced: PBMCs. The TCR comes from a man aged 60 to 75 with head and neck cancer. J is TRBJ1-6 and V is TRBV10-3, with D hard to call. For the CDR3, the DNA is TGTGCCATCAGTGAGTCGGCCATGGAGAATTCACCCCTCCACTTT. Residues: CAISESAMENSPLHF.